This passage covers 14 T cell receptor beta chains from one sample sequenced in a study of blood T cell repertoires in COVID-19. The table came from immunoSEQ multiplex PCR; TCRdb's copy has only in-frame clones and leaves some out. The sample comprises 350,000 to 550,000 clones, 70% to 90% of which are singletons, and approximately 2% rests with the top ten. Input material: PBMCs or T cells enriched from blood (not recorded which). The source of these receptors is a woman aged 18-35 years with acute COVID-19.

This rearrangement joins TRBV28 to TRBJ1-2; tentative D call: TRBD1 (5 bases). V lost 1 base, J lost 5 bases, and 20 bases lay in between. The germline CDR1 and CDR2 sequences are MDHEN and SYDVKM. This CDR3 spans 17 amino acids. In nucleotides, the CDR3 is TGTGCCAGCAGTTTATTTACAAGTAGACAGTGGGATTATGGCTACACCTTC. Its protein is CASSLFTSRQWDYGYTF.

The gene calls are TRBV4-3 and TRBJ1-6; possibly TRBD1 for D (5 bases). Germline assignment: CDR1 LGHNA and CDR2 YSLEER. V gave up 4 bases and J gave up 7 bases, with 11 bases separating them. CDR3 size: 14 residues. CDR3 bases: TGCGCCAGCAGCCCCGACAGTCTCAATTCACCCCTCCACTTT. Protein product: CASSPDSLNSPLHF.

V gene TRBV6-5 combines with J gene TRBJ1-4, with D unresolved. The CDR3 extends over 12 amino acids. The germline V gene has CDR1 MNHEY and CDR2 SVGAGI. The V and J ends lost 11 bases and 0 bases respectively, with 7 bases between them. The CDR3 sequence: CAGSTTNEKLFF. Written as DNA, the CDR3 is TGTGCCGGCTCGACAACTAATGAAAAACTGTTTTTT.

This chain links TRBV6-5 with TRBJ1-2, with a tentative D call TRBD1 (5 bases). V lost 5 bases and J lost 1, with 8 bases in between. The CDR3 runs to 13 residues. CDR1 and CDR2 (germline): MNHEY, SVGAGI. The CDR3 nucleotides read TGTGCCAGCAGTCCGGGGGTTAACTATGGCTACACCTTC. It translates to CASSPGVNYGYTF.

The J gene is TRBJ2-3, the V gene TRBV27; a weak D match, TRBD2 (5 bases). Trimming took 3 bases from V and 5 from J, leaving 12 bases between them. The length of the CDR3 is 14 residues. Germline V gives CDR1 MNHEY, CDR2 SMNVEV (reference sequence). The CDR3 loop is CASSLRELQDTQYF. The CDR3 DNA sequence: TGTGCCAGCAGTTTGAGGGAGTTGCAAGATACGCAGTATTTT.

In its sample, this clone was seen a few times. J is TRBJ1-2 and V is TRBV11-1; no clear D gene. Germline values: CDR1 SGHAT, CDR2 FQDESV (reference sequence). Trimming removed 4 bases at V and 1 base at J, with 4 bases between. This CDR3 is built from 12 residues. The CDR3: CASSSVNYGYTF. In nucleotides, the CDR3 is TGTGCCAGCAGCTCTGTTAACTATGGCTACACCTTC.

CDR3: CASSFTGKRGYTF. The CDR3 DNA follows: TGCGCCAGCAGCTTCACAGGGAAGAGGGGCTACACCTTC. This chain connects TRBV5-1 to TRBJ1-2, with D possibly being TRBD1 (6 bases). Germline V gene lookup returns CDR1 SGHRS and CDR2 YFSETQ. Trimming pared 2 bases from V and 8 bases from J, leaving 13 bases between. CDR3 length: 13 residues.

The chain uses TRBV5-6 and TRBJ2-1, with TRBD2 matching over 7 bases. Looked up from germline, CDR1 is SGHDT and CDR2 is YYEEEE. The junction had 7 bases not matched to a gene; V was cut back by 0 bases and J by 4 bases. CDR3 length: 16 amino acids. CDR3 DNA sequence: TGTGCCAGCAGCTTGGTTGGTCTAGCGGAATACAATGAGCAGTTCTTC. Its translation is CASSLVGLAEYNEQFF.

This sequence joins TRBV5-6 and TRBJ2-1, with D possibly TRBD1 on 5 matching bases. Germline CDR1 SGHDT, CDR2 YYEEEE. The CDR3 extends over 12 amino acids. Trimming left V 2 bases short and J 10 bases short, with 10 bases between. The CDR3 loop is CASSLWPGEQFF. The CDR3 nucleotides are TGTGCCAGCAGCTTATGGCCAGGGGAGCAGTTCTTC.

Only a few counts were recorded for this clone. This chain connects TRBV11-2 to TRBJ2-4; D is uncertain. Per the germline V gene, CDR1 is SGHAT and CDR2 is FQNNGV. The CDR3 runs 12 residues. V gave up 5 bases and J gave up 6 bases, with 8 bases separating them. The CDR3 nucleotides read TGTGCCAGCAGCCCCCTAGGAAACATTCAGTACTTC. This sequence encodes CASSPLGNIQYF.

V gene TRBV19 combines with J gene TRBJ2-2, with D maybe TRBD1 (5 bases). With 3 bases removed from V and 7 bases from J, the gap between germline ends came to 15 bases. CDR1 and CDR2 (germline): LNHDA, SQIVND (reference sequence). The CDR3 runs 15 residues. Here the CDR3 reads CASSIGPGYGGELFF. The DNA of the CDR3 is TGTGCCAGTAGTATTGGGCCAGGGTACGGCGGGGAGCTGTTTTTT.

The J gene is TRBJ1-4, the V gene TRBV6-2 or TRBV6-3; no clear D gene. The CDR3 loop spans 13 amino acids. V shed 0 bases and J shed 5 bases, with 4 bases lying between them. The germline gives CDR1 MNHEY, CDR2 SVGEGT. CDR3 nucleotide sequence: TGTGCCAGCAGTTACTCTCCGAATGAAAAACTGTTTTTT. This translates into CASSYSPNEKLFF.

The CDR3 loop reads CASSQVHRTGNEKLFF. The CDR3 DNA reads TGCGCCAGCAGCCAAGTACATCGGACGGGAAATGAAAAACTGTTTTTT. The genes are TRBV4-1 and TRBJ1-4; the D is unclear. Germline values: CDR1 MGHRA, CDR2 YSYEKL. V lost 1 base and J lost 5, with 14 bases in between. This CDR3 comprises 16 residues.

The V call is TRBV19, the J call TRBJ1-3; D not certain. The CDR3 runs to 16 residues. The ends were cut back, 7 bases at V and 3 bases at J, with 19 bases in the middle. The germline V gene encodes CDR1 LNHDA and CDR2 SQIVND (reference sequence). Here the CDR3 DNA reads TGTGCCAGTACCCCTCCAGGATCGTTAGGTGGAAACACCATATATTTT. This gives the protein CASTPPGSLGGNTIYF.